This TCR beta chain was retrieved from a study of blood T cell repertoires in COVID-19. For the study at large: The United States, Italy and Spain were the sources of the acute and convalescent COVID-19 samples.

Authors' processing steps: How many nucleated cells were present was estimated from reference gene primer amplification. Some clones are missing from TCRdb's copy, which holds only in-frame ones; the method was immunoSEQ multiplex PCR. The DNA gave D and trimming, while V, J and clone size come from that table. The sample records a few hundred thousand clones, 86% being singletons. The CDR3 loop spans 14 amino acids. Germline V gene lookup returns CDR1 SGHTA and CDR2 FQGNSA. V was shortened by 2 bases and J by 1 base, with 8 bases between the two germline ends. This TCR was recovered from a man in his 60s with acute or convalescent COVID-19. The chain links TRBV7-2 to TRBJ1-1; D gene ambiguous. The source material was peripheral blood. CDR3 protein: CASSLFTENTEAFF. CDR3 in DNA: TGTGCCAGCAGCTTATTTACAGAGAACACTGAAGCTTTCTTT.